A selection of T cell receptor beta chains follows, all from one sample in a study of T cells after somatic rescue of genetic block. Method: immunoSEQ multiplex PCR; TCRdb's copy keeps in-frame clones and lacks some. The sample comprises more than 65,000 clones, roughly 90% of which are singletons, and about 3% rests with the top ten. Sequenced sample: peripheral blood mononuclear cells (PBMCs). The receptors here all came from a man aged 25-45 years. CDR3s include the opening cysteine and the closing phenylalanine or tryptophan. A D gene is named only where the DNA matches it firmly. Expanded clones get a size class; other rows say once, few or many, or leave the size out.

j_call v_call clone_size d_call cdr3_nt cdr3_aa
TRBJ2-4 TRBV5-8 - TRBD1 TGTGCCAGCAGCAAGGACAGGGGGGGGCTACGGTTTAAAAACATTCAGTACTTC CASSKDRGGLRFKNIQYF
TRBJ2-7 TRBV5-5 few - TGTGCCAGCAGCTTGGCCTACGAGCAGTACTTC CASSLAYEQYF
TRBJ2-3 TRBV6-5 - TRBD2 TGTGCCAGCAGCGGACTAGCGGCCACAGATACGCAGTATTTT CASSGLAATDTQYF
TRBJ2-2 TRBV7-9 - - TGTGCCAGCAGCTTACAAGGGAAGGTGTCCGGGGAGCTGTTTTTT CASSLQGKVSGELFF
TRBJ2-7 TRBV28 once - TGTGCCAGCAGCCTAAATACCCCGAACGAGCAGTACTTC CASSLNTPNEQYF
TRBJ2-3 TRBV2 - - TGTGCCAGCAGTGTCCATTCCCTGCCCACAGATACGCAGTATTTT CASSVHSLPTDTQYF
TRBJ2-7 TRBV5-5 - TRBD1 TGTGCCAGCAGCTTTGGGACAGGGGGTTTCTCCTACGAGCAGTACTTC CASSFGTGGFSYEQYF
TRBJ2-1 TRBV10-3 once - TGTGCCATCAGTGAGTCGAAGGGGCAACTACACAATGAGCAGTTCTTC CAISESKGQLHNEQFF
TRBJ2-7 TRBV6-1 - - TGTGCCAGCAGGAATTTTTACGAGCAGTACTTC CASRNFYEQYF
TRBJ1-6 TRBV30 - - TGTGCCTGGAGTAGTCGGGTTTCACCCCTCCACTTT CAWSSRVSPLHF
TRBJ2-5 TRBV25-1 - - TGTGCCAGCAGTGATGGTGGGCTCGACCAAGAGACCCAGTACTTC CASSDGGLDQETQYF
TRBJ2-3 TRBV10-3 - TRBD2 TGTGCCATCAGTACCCCGACTAGCGGGTATCCAGATACGCAGTATTTT CAISTPTSGYPDTQYF
TRBJ1-5 TRBV7-2 - - TGTGCCAGCAGCGCGTCCAATCAGCCCCAGCATTTT CASSASNQPQHF
TRBJ1-6 TRBV7-9 - TRBD1 TGTGCCAGCAGCCGGGACAGGGCGAATTCACCCCTCCACTTT CASSRDRANSPLHF
TRBJ2-1 TRBV27 - - TGTGCCAGCAGTCTAGCAGATGAGCAGTTCTTC CASSLADEQFF
TRBJ1-1 TRBV11-3 - - TGTGCCAGCAGCCAGGGGTGGGGTAGCACTGAAGCTTTCTTT CASSQGWGSTEAFF
TRBJ1-4 TRBV19 - - TGTGCCAGTAGTATCGCCCATAATGAAAAACTGTTTTTT CASSIAHNEKLFF
TRBJ2-1 TRBV6-4 - TRBD1 TGTGCCAGCAGGAGGGGCGGGACAGGCTACAATGAGCAGTTCTTC CASRRGGTGYNEQFF
TRBJ1-5 TRBV2 - TRBD1 TGTGCCAGCAGTCCCGGGACAGGGGGGTCTCAGCCCCAGCATTTT CASSPGTGGSQPQHF
TRBJ2-1 TRBV7-9 - TRBD1 TGTGCCAGCAGCCGTGCCGGGACAGGGTCCTACAATGAGCAGTTCTTC CASSRAGTGSYNEQFF
TRBJ2-1 TRBV10-3 - - TGTGCCATCAGTGATGGCAGGACAAGGAATGAGCAGTTCTTC CAISDGRTRNEQFF
TRBJ2-7 TRBV29-1 - - TGCAGCGTCAGGGGAAGCTACGAGCAGTACTTC CSVRGSYEQYF
TRBJ1-5 TRBV6-5 - - TGTGCCAGCAGTTACGAAGGACCAGGCCTGAATCAGCCCCAGCATTTT CASSYEGPGLNQPQHF
TRBJ2-3 TRBV5-4 once - TGTGCCAGCAGCTTCGCGGGGAGCACAGATACGCAGTATTTT CASSFAGSTDTQYF
TRBJ2-1 TRBV30 - TRBD2 TGTGCCTGGAGTTCTGGACTAGCGGGGAGGGATGAGCAGTTCTTC CAWSSGLAGRDEQFF
TRBJ2-6 TRBV5-6 - - TGTGCCAGCAGCTTTTCGAGCCCCATCCGTGGGGCCAACGTCCTGACTTTC CASSFSSPIRGANVLTF
TRBJ2-1 TRBV4-1 - - TGCGCCAGCAGCCAAGTATCCGGGGTGGGGCCCTACAATGAGCAGTTCTTC CASSQVSGVGPYNEQFF
TRBJ2-1 TRBV7-8 - - TGTGCCAGCAGCCCCTCCACTGAGCAGTTCTTC CASSPSTEQFF
TRBJ2-3 TRBV5-1 - TRBD2 TGCGCCAGCAGCTTGGAAGCGGGAGGGACAGATACGCAGTATTTT CASSLEAGGTDTQYF
TRBJ1-2 TRBV5-1 - - TGCGCCAGCAGCTTGGGGCCATCCGGATATGGCTACACCTTC CASSLGPSGYGYTF